What follows are 14 T cell receptor beta chains derived from one specimen sequenced in a study of blood T cell repertoires in COVID-19. Libraries were prepared by immunoSEQ multiplex PCR; TCRdb keeps only in-frame clonotypes and omits some of them. The table records 40,000 to 50,000 clones, 60% to 85% of them present only once. Sequencing was carried out using peripheral blood. The receptors come from an older man with active or convalescent COVID-19.

This clone has only a few counts. The chain carries TRBV2 and TRBJ2-5, with a weak D call TRBD2 (6 bases). Germline V CDR1 and CDR2: SNHLY, FYNNEI. V lost 10 bases and J 3 bases, leaving 12 bases between the germline ends. The CDR3 consists of 12 residues. The CDR3 region has the DNA TGTGCCACGGAGGGGACCAAAGAGACCCAGTACTTC. Its protein is CATEGTKETQYF.

CDR3 nucleotides: TGTGCCAGCAGCTCGGGACAGGGAGGGGATCAGCCCCAGCATTTT. This codes for CASSSGQGGDQPQHF. This chain connects TRBV7-2 to TRBJ1-5; TRBD1 agrees at 9 bases. Germline-derived CDR1 and CDR2 are SGHTA and FQGNSA. V lost 4 bases and J lost 5; bases outside the gene matches: 6. The CDR3 consists of 15 residues.

This chain connects TRBV6-4 to TRBJ1-5; TRBD1 agrees at 11 bases. With V trimmed by 6 bases and J by 5 bases, 12 bases remained unmatched. This CDR3 has 17 residues. Germline loops: CDR1 MRHNA, CDR2 SNTAGT. The CDR3 DNA sequence: TGTGCCAGCAGATCAGGACAGGGGGCGCCGGGGGATCAGCCCCAGCATTTT. Translating it yields CASRSGQGAPGDQPQHF.

The chain carries TRBV5-6 and TRBJ2-3, with 7 bases aligning to TRBD2. The V segment lost 3 bases and the J segment 2 bases; nucleotides outside the gene matches: 9. Germline V CDR1 and CDR2: SGHDT, YYEEEE. This CDR3 has 16 amino acids. The CDR3 loop is CASSSTSLRPTDTQYF. CDR3 DNA sequence: TGTGCCAGCAGCTCGACTAGCCTGAGGCCCACAGATACGCAGTATTTT.

The chain couples TRBV28 to TRBJ2-3; D unclear. This CDR3 contains 12 residues. V was cut by 7 bases and J by 8 bases, with 13 bases left in between. The germline CDR1 and CDR2 sequences are MDHEN and SYDVKM. The CDR3 nucleotides read TGTGCCAGCATCACCCCCCCCGGTACGCAGTATTTT. It encodes CASITPPGTQYF.

V usage is TRBV5-1 and J usage is TRBJ2-7; TRBD1 matches 7 bases. This CDR3 has 14 residues. After removal of 4 bases from V and 0 bases from J, the junction contained 4 bases not matched to a gene. The germline gives CDR1 SGHRS, CDR2 YFSETQ. DNA of the CDR3: TGCGCCAGCAGCACCCGGGACAGCTCCTACGAGCAGTACTTC. Its protein product is CASSTRDSSYEQYF.

The chain employs TRBV19 and TRBJ2-1, with 7 bases matching TRBD1. The CDR3 is 14 amino acids. J was trimmed by 9 bases and V by 3 bases; bases with no gene match: 8. Per the germline V gene, CDR1 is LNHDA and CDR2 is SQIVND (reference sequence). CDR3 DNA: TGTGCCAGTAGTATCAACAGGGGAACGGGTGAGCAGTTCTTC. It encodes CASSINRGTGEQFF.

This chain connects TRBV30 to TRBJ2-3; D gene unclear. This CDR3 is built from 13 residues. Trimming took off 8 bases at V and 6 bases at J, with 18 bases between the two ends. Germline assignment: CDR1 GTSNPN and CDR2 SVGIG (reference sequence). In DNA form, the CDR3 reads TGTGCCCTCTCGATGAGTACCGCTGATACGCAGTATTTT. Protein: CALSMSTADTQYF. The variable domain in full, with the rest retrieved from reference TRBV30 and TRBJ2-3, is SQTIHQWPATLVQPVGSPLSLECTVEGTSNPNLYWYRQAAGRGLQLLFYSVGIGQISSEVPQNLSASRPQDRQFILSSKKLLLSDSGFYLCALSMSTADTQYFGPGTRLTVL.

The chain joins TRBV2 to TRBJ1-6; D might be TRBD1 (5 bases). From germline, CDR1 is SNHLY and CDR2 FYNNEI. The ends were cut back, 6 bases at V and 6 bases at J, with 15 bases in the middle. This CDR3 spans 15 amino acids. CDR3 in amino acids: CASRLQDSSNSPLHF. Here the CDR3 DNA reads TGTGCCAGCAGATTACAGGATTCTTCTAATTCACCCCTCCACTTT.

This clone is labeled medium-sized. V gene TRBV29-1 combines with J gene TRBJ2-7; 12 nucleotides match TRBD1. This CDR3 has 15 amino acids. From germline, CDR1 is SQVTM and CDR2 ANQGSEA. Trimming removed 0 bases from V and 4 bases from J; junction bases left unmatched: 4. In nucleotides, the CDR3 is TGCAGCGTTGAAGAAGCGGGACAGGGGGCTTACGAGCAGTACTTC. Amino acid sequence: CSVEEAGQGAYEQYF.

This chain links TRBV6-6 with TRBJ1-1; no reliable D call. V dropped 7 bases and J dropped 0 bases, with 9 bases sitting between them. The CDR3 is made up of 13 amino acids. Germline V lookup: CDR1 MNHNY, CDR2 SVGAGI (reference sequence). CDR3 sequence (DNA): TGTGCCAGCACCTACCTGGTGAACACTGAAGCTTTCTTT. Its translation is CASTYLVNTEAFF.

This clone turned up a few times. The chain uses TRBV29-1 and TRBJ1-3; D unresolved. Trimming shortened V by 6 bases and J by 8 bases, and 17 bases separated the two germline ends. Germline CDR1 reads SQVTM; CDR2 reads ANQGSEA. The CDR3 extends over 13 amino acids. The CDR3 spells CSVHPGGGHTIYF. The DNA for the CDR3 is TGCAGCGTCCATCCAGGCGGAGGGCACACCATATATTTT.

V usage is TRBV4-2 and J usage is TRBJ2-1; tentatively, D is TRBD1 (6 bases). V dropped 7 bases and J dropped 8 bases, with 21 bases sitting between them. This CDR3 spans 15 amino acids. Germline values: CDR1 LGHNA, CDR2 YNFKEQ. The CDR3 here is CASNTGLGAGDEQFF. CDR3 nucleotide sequence: TGTGCCAGCAACACAGGGCTGGGTGCGGGCGATGAGCAGTTCTTC.

The chain uses TRBV2 and TRBJ1-4, with D maybe TRBD1 (5 bases). V gave up 7 bases and J gave up 6 bases, with 15 bases separating them. Germline values: CDR1 SNHLY, CDR2 FYNNEI. CDR3 size: 14 residues. For the CDR3, the DNA is TGTGCCAGCAACGGGGGGGTTCGGGATGAAAAACTGTTTTTT. Translated: CASNGGVRDEKLFF.